These 21 T cell receptor beta chains originate from one sample sequenced in a study of T cell responses to AZD1222 COVID-19 vaccine. Sequencing used immunoSEQ multiplex PCR; TCRdb keeps in-frame clones, though not all of them. The sample lists approximately 81,000 clones, about four fifths occurring once. The source was peripheral blood, collected 28 days after the second AZD1222 dose. These receptors all come from an adult who received the AZD1222 COVID-19 vaccine.

The chain links TRBV28 to TRBJ2-1, with unresolved D. The CDR3 totals 11 residues. Germline CDR1 reads MDHEN; CDR2 reads SYDVKM. V was pared by 7 bases and J by 12 bases, with 13 bases between. This CDR3 reads CASNSRRGQFF. CDR3 nucleotides: TGTGCCAGCAACTCCAGGCGAGGGCAGTTCTTC.

This clone was counted a single time. The chain recombines TRBV24-1 with TRBJ2-1; the D is unclear. V gave up 4 bases and J gave up 8 bases, with 14 bases separating them. This CDR3 spans 14 amino acids. Germline V gene data show CDR1 as KGHDR and CDR2 as SFDVKD. The CDR3 loop is CATSEDPQSYEQFF. As DNA, the CDR3 is TGTGCCACCAGTGAGGACCCACAAAGCTATGAGCAGTTCTTC.

In DNA, the CDR3 is TGTGCCAGCAGTTACTCCGCAGGGCGAACTGAAGCTTTCTTT. Translating it yields CASSYSAGRTEAFF. This chain links TRBV6-5 with TRBJ1-1, with a weak D call TRBD1 (5 bases). V was trimmed by 0 bases and J by 5 bases, leaving 10 bases between them. Looked up from germline, CDR1 is MNHEY and CDR2 is SVGAGI. This CDR3 comprises 14 residues.

The chain links TRBV15 to TRBJ2-7; 10 bases are a match to TRBD1. V trimming: 1 base; J trimming: 6 bases; junction bases outside the gene matches: 6. The CDR3 extends over 15 amino acids. Germline CDR1 and CDR2: LNHNV and YYDKDF (reference sequence). The CDR3 DNA is TGTGCCACCAGCAGAGGGGATGGGACAGGGGTCGAGCAGTACTTC. It encodes CATSRGDGTGVEQYF.

This chain links TRBV27 with TRBJ1-4; 11 bases agree with TRBD1. The CDR3 consists of 16 residues. CDR1 MNHEY and CDR2 SMNVEV come from the germline V gene (reference sequence). J was trimmed by 8 bases and V by 4 bases; bases with no gene match: 9. CDR3 residues: CASSYGQGALGEKLFF. The CDR3 coding sequence is TGTGCCAGCAGTTACGGACAGGGGGCACTGGGGGAAAAACTGTTTTTT.

The table lists this clone with a few counts. V and J are TRBV7-6 and TRBJ1-1; D is possibly TRBD1 (6 bases). This CDR3 comprises 15 residues. CDR1 is SGHVS, CDR2 FNYEAQ, per germline. The V and J ends lost 1 base and 5 bases respectively, with 14 bases between them. CDR3 bases: TGTGCCAGCAGCTTAGATCAGGGGCCGTTTACTGAAGCTTTCTTT. Translating it yields CASSLDQGPFTEAFF.

The chain has TRBV21-1 and TRBJ2-7; TRBD2, the table's D call, was not compared with the DNA. TRBV21-1 is assigned pseudogene status. The CDR3 totals 11 residues. CDR3 DNA: TGTGCCAGCAGCCCGGGGGGGGAGCAGTACTTC. The encoded protein is CASSPGGEQYF.

The chain has TRBV19 and TRBJ2-4; D remains unclear. V was shortened by 1 base and J by 5 bases, with 9 bases between the two germline ends. Germline V gives CDR1 LNHDA, CDR2 SQIVND (reference sequence). The CDR3 loop spans 14 amino acids. The CDR3 DNA follows: TGTGCCAGTAGTATAGCCTTGTGGGAAAACATTCAGTACTTC. It encodes CASSIALWENIQYF.

The V and J genes are TRBV4-1 and TRBJ1-5, with D perhaps TRBD1 (5 bases). Between the trimmed V and J ends, which lost 4 bases and 3 bases, there was a span of 13 bases. The germline CDR1 and CDR2 sequences are MGHRA and YSYEKL. This CDR3 spans 15 amino acids. CDR3 nucleotide sequence: TGCGCCAGCAGCCTCCATTCAGGGACCAATCAGCCCCAGCATTTT. It yields the protein CASSLHSGTNQPQHF.

V gene TRBV29-1 combines with J gene TRBJ2-1, with 13 bases fitting TRBD2. The CDR3 is 14 residues long. Losses at the gene ends were 8 bases for V and 9 bases for J; bases not matched to a gene: 10. In germline, CDR1 is SQVTM, CDR2 ANQGSEA. This CDR3 is CSSRTSGSISEQFF. Here the CDR3 DNA reads TGCAGCTCACGGACTAGCGGGAGTATAAGTGAGCAGTTCTTC.

V is TRBV11-2 and J is TRBJ1-1; unclear D gene. Trimming removed 6 bases at V and 2 bases at J, with 10 bases between. Germline CDR1 SGHAT, CDR2 FQNNGV. The CDR3 contains 13 residues. The CDR3 loop is CASSLNSNTEAFF. CDR3 in DNA: TGTGCCAGCAGTTTAAATTCAAACACTGAAGCTTTCTTT.

This clone was seen only once. The V gene is TRBV28, the J gene TRBJ2-4; 11 nucleotides agree with TRBD1. The ends lost 10 bases at V and 9 bases at J; junction bases unmatched: 8. Germline V gene sequence: CDR1 MDHEN, CDR2 SYDVKM. The CDR3 consists of 13 residues. CDR3 in amino acids: CATMGQGVVIQYF. The CDR3 DNA reads as TGTGCCACCATGGGACAGGGGGTTGTCATTCAGTACTTC.

The rearrangement links TRBV5-5 to TRBJ1-5; D remains unclear. Germline V gene sequence: CDR1 SGHKS, CDR2 YYEKEE (reference sequence). The ends were cut back, 3 bases at V and 4 bases at J, with 11 bases in the middle. The CDR3 loop spans 14 amino acids. In nucleotides, the CDR3 is TGTGCCAGCAGCTGGGAGGGCACGAATCAGCCCCAGCATTTT. Translated: CASSWEGTNQPQHF.

The chain is built from TRBV9 and TRBJ2-7; D not resolved. The CDR3 spans 13 residues. V lost 0 bases and J lost 6, with 10 bases in between. Per the germline V gene, CDR1 is SGDLS and CDR2 is YYNGEE. The CDR3 protein is CASSVGEQREQYF. In nucleotides, the CDR3 is TGTGCCAGCAGCGTAGGGGAACAACGCGAGCAGTACTTC.

This chain uses TRBV6-2 or TRBV6-3 with TRBJ2-7; the match to TRBD2 covers 9 bases. Germline trimming cut 9 bases from V and 5 bases from J; bases unmatched to any gene: 14. The CDR3 length is 15 residues. Per the germline V gene, CDR1 is MNHEY and CDR2 is SVGEGT. This CDR3 is CASSRGMREGNEQYF. The CDR3 nucleotides are TGTGCCAGTAGCCGAGGAATGCGGGAGGGGAACGAGCAGTACTTC.

CDR3 coding DNA: TGTGCCAGCAGCTTAACCGGACAGAATCCCTACAATGAGCAGTTCTTC. Encoded protein: CASSLTGQNPYNEQFF. The J gene is TRBJ2-1, the V gene TRBV7-3, with D possibly TRBD1 on 6 matching bases. The CDR3 spans 16 residues. Germline V CDR1 and CDR2: SGHTA, FQGTGA. Trimming cost V 0 bases and J 2 bases, with 11 bases left between them.

This rearrangement joins TRBV29-1 to TRBJ1-2, with a possible D match to TRBD1 (5 bases). The CDR3 has 15 residues. V lost 6 bases and J 3 bases, leaving 20 bases between the germline ends. Germline lookup yields CDR1 SQVTM and CDR2 ANQGSEA. The CDR3 sequence: CSVGFQGKVDYGYTF. The CDR3 coding sequence is TGCAGCGTAGGGTTTCAGGGTAAGGTGGACTATGGCTACACCTTC.

The chain recombines TRBV14 with TRBJ2-5; D gene unclear. There are 15 residues in the CDR3. The ends were cut back, 3 bases at V and 1 base at J, with 12 bases in the middle. Germline V gene data show CDR1 as SGHDN and CDR2 as FVKESK. The CDR3: CASSQRPGLQETQYF. CDR3 coding DNA: TGTGCCAGCAGCCAGAGACCCGGGCTCCAAGAGACCCAGTACTTC. The variable domain in full, with the rest retrieved from reference TRBV14 and TRBJ2-5, is EAGVTQFPSHSVIEKGQTVTLRCDPISGHDNLYWYRRVMGKEIKFLLHFVKESKQDESGMPNNRFLAERTGGTYSTLKVQPAELEDSGVYFCASSQRPGLQETQYFGPGTRLLVL.

The J gene is TRBJ1-5, the V gene TRBV4-1; no reliable D call. The germline CDR1 and CDR2 sequences are MGHRA and YSYEKL. The CDR3 covers 13 residues. The germline V and J ends were trimmed by 1 base and 5 bases, with 6 bases remaining between them. For the CDR3, the DNA is TGCGCCAGCAGCCAAGGCCTGGATCAGCCCCAGCATTTT. Residues: CASSQGLDQPQHF.

This chain connects TRBV28 to TRBJ2-5; TRBD2 is a possible D gene (6 bases). Germline V gene sequence: CDR1 MDHEN, CDR2 SYDVKM. The germline V and J ends were trimmed by 7 bases and 9 bases, with 12 bases remaining between them. The CDR3 extends over 11 amino acids. CDR3 loop: CASTWGGAQYF. As DNA, the CDR3 is TGTGCCAGCACCTGGGGCGGGGCCCAGTACTTC.

Only one count was recorded for this clone. V usage is TRBV9 and J usage is TRBJ2-1; D is tentatively TRBD1 or TRBD2 (6 bases each). Germline lookup yields CDR1 SGDLS and CDR2 YYNGEE. V lost 0 bases and J lost 2, with 12 bases in between. The CDR3 is 16 residues long. The CDR3 nucleotides read TGTGCCAGCAGCGTAGAGATAGGGGGGCCCTACAATGAGCAGTTCTTC. This gives the protein CASSVEIGGPYNEQFF.